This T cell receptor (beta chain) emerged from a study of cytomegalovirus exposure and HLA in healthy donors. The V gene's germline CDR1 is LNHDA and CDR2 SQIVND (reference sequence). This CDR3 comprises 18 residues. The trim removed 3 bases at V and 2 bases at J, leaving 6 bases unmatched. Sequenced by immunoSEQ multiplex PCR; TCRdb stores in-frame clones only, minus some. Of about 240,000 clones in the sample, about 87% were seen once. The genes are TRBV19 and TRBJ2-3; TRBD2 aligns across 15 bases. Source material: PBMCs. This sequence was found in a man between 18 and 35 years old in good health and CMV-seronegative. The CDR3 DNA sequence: TGTGCCAGTAGTATCGGGGGACTAGCGGGAGGTATCACAGATACGCAGTATTTT. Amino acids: CASSIGGLAGGITDTQYF.